This TCR beta chain originates from a study of beta chain features in type 1 diabetes. The CDR3 has 16 residues. In germline, CDR1 is SGHTA, CDR2 FQGNSA. The junction had 12 bases not matched to a gene; V was cut back by 6 bases and J by 5 bases. Turning to this clone: Its antigen is not identified.

Every donor provided one heparinised blood draw, which averaged around 110 mL. Sorted populations all had greater than 95% purity. Every bit of the isolated RNA underwent reverse transcription, so sequencing read expressed TCRB transcripts. The assay was immunoSEQ multiplex PCR, and TCRdb's table has in-frame clones only and misses some. The data show 40,000 to 55,000 clones, with approximately 44% seen just once and around 0.13% held by the top ten. The study's findings and limits: cDNA-based sequencing might over-represent cells highly expressing TCR. The question left open here concerned HLA type influencing TCRB rearrangement. For Type 1 diabetes patients, all four CD4+ subsets carried TCRB CDR3s that were moderately but significantly shorter.

Sequencing used stem cell memory CD4+ T cells from blood. The clonotype was recovered from a man younger than 40 with type 1 diabetes. This chain connects TRBV7-2 to TRBJ2-1, with TRBD1 matching over 8 bases. The CDR3 loop reads CASSSGGWEPDNEQFF. The CDR3 nucleotides read TGTGCCAGCAGTTCAGGGGGCTGGGAGCCGGACAATGAGCAGTTCTTC.